This T cell receptor beta chain comes out of a study of CD4 T cells in relation to SARS-CoV-2 and coronaviruses. Study-wide findings and caveats: Crossreactivity was assessed only for spike protein, not other viral proteins.

TCRdb keeps only in-frame clones here, not all; method: immunoSEQ multiplex PCR. Of about 38,000 clones in the sample, about three quarters were seen once. This CDR3 is built from 16 residues. J was trimmed by 6 bases and V by 6 bases; bases with no gene match: 13. Germline CDR1 SEHNR, CDR2 FQNEAQ (reference sequence). About this clone: Its matching antigen is unknown.

The sequencing sample was made of memory CD4+ T cells from PBMCs, cultured in vitro. This chain links TRBV7-9 with TRBJ2-1; 8 bases fit TRBD1. This sequence was found in an adult with COVID-19. In DNA form, the CDR3 reads TGTGCCAGCAGACCACGACAGGGGATCGGCTCCAATGAGCAGTTCTTC. Protein sequence: CASRPRQGIGSNEQFF.